The next 17 T cell receptor beta chains were all read from a single sample in a study of vaccination effects on CD4 cells after COVID-19. Their antigens remain unidentified. After more than 8 days in culture, the CD4+ T cells were isolated. Here immunoSEQ multiplex PCR was the method, and the copy in TCRdb shows in-frame clones only, minus some. This sample has around 45,000 clones, with about 76% found just once. The sequencing used CD4+ T cells from PBMCs cultured without peptide, collected before COVID-19 vaccination. The source is a human donor who had a prior SARS-CoV-2 infection.

The chain is built from TRBV24-1 and TRBJ2-1; TRBD2 agrees at 10 bases. In germline, CDR1 is KGHDR, CDR2 SFDVKD. Germline trimming cut 1 base from V and 6 bases from J; bases unmatched to any gene: 5. The CDR3 runs to 16 residues. CDR3 loop: CATSDFLAGDGNEQFF. The CDR3 nucleotides read TGTGCCACCAGTGATTTTCTAGCGGGAGATGGCAATGAGCAGTTCTTC.

This sequence joins TRBV6-2 or TRBV6-3 and TRBJ2-5, with a possible D match to TRBD1 (6 bases). V was trimmed by 2 bases and J by 5 bases, leaving 24 bases between them. The CDR3 covers 18 residues. Looked up from germline, CDR1 is MNHEY and CDR2 is SVGEGT. CDR3 bases: TGTGCCAGCAGTTACCCGCCGGTGGGCAGGGGTCTTGAGGAGACCCAGTACTTC. This translates into CASSYPPVGRGLEETQYF.

The chain joins TRBV3-1 (or the pseudogene TRBV3-2) to TRBJ1-6; D unclear. With 0 bases removed from V and 7 bases from J, the gap between germline ends came to 10 bases. The germline V gene has CDR1 LGHDT and CDR2 YNNKEL (reference sequence). The length of the CDR3 is 15 residues. The CDR3 sequence is CASSQDGPRNSPLHF. CDR3 bases: TGTGCCAGCAGCCAAGATGGACCGAGGAATTCACCCCTCCACTTT.

This clone was observed a few times. The J gene is TRBJ2-2, the V gene TRBV19, with D possibly matching TRBD1 (6 bases). There are 14 residues in the CDR3. V was pared by 9 bases and J by 3 bases, with 14 bases between. The germline CDR1 and CDR2 sequences are LNHDA and SQIVND (reference sequence). The CDR3 loop is CASKWTDYTGELFF. CDR3 DNA: TGTGCCAGCAAATGGACAGATTACACCGGGGAGCTGTTTTTT.

The V and J genes are TRBV5-1 and TRBJ2-3, with TRBD1 matching over 9 bases. CDR3 length: 14 amino acids. The V gene end was trimmed by 4 bases and the J gene end by 3 bases; junction bases not matched to a gene: 3. In germline, CDR1 is SGHRS, CDR2 YFSETQ. DNA for the CDR3: TGCGCCAGCAGCCCGGGACAGGGAACAGATACGCAGTATTTT. It encodes CASSPGQGTDTQYF.

This sequence joins TRBV10-3 and TRBJ2-4, with 12 bases matching TRBD2. From germline, CDR1 is ENHRY and CDR2 SYGVKD. After removal of 10 bases from V and 6 bases from J, the junction contained 7 bases not matched to a gene. The CDR3 spans 14 residues. The CDR3 coding sequence is TGTGCCAGCTCGACTAGCGGGAGTGGAAACATTCAGTACTTC. Residues: CASSTSGSGNIQYF.

This chain joins TRBV5-1 and TRBJ1-2, with D tentatively TRBD1 (5 bases). The CDR3 contains 15 residues. V lost 0 bases, J lost 10 bases, and 19 bases lay in between. Germline V gives CDR1 SGHRS, CDR2 YFSETQ. The CDR3 here is CASSLGMVRGGNYTF. The CDR3, as DNA: TGCGCCAGCAGCTTGGGGATGGTCCGGGGGGGAAACTACACCTTC.

The chain combines TRBV4-3 with TRBJ1-2; 7 bases are a match to TRBD1. The CDR3 is 14 residues long. Unmatched junction bases numbered 6, after V lost 4 bases and J lost 4 bases. The germline V gene encodes CDR1 LGHNA and CDR2 YSLEER. DNA of the CDR3: TGCGCCAGCAGCCGGTCCAGACAGGGCTATGGCTACACCTTC. As protein: CASSRSRQGYGYTF.

CDR3 nucleotides: TGTGCCAGCTCACAAGAAGAAGGGACAGCCGACCGCTACCGTACCTCTGGAAACACCATATATTTT. Translated, it gives CASSQEEGTADRYRTSGNTIYF. The chain carries TRBV18 and TRBJ1-3; TRBD1 aligns across 7 bases. The CDR3 covers 22 residues. Germline CDR1 KGHSH, CDR2 LQKENI. With 4 bases clipped from V and 0 bases from J, the junction kept 24 bases outside the gene matches.

The chain joins TRBV5-1 to TRBJ2-7; D might be TRBD1 or TRBD2, each matching 6 bases. Germline values: CDR1 SGHRS, CDR2 YFSETQ. The CDR3 has 15 amino acids. V lost 4 bases to trimming and J lost 5 bases, with 19 bases between them. Here the CDR3 reads CASSLPGGRWNEQYF. Written as DNA, the CDR3 is TGCGCCAGCAGCCTCCCTGGGGGGCGATGGAACGAGCAGTACTTC.

The chain uses TRBV7-3 and TRBJ2-5, with a possible D match to TRBD2 (6 bases). Germline V gene lookup returns CDR1 SGHTA and CDR2 FQGTGA. The length of the CDR3 is 13 residues. Trimming took off 5 bases at V and 2 bases at J, with 9 bases between the two ends. The CDR3 loop reads CASSPGAQETQYF. DNA for the CDR3: TGTGCCAGCAGCCCGGGAGCACAAGAGACCCAGTACTTC.

The rearrangement joins TRBV19 to TRBJ1-2; TRBD1 is a possible D gene (5 bases). V lost 4 bases and J lost 3, with 24 bases in between. The germline gives CDR1 LNHDA, CDR2 SQIVND (reference sequence). The length of the CDR3 is 18 residues. The CDR3 DNA sequence: TGTGCCAGTAGTAAGGGTCCCCCCGGACCGGGGCCGTACTATGGCTACACCTTC. Its protein is CASSKGPPGPGPYYGYTF.

The sample holds one count of this clone. The CDR3 reads CATGRGGNGPQHF. For the CDR3, the DNA is TGTGCCACGGGTAGGGGCGGTAATGGGCCCCAGCATTTT. The rearrangement joins TRBV10-3 to TRBJ1-5; a possible D gene is TRBD1 (5 bases). This CDR3 is built from 13 residues. Germline V gene data show CDR1 as ENHRY and CDR2 as SYGVKD. V was trimmed by 10 bases and J by 9 bases, leaving 19 bases between them.

V usage is TRBV5-4 and J usage is TRBJ2-7; D perhaps matches TRBD2 (6 bases). This CDR3 comprises 15 residues. Germline V gives CDR1 SGHNT, CDR2 YYREEE (reference sequence). The V and J ends lost 7 bases and 1 base respectively, with 18 bases between them. In nucleotides, the CDR3 is TGTGCCAGCTCCCGGGCCAGGGACTCGTCCTACGAGCAGTACTTC. Protein product: CASSRARDSSYEQYF.

J is TRBJ1-5 and V is TRBV12-5, with unresolved D. This CDR3 has 14 residues. With 3 bases removed from V and 0 bases from J, the gap between germline ends came to 6 bases. Germline-derived CDR1 and CDR2 are LGHNT and FRNRAP. The CDR3 bases are TGTGCTAGTGGTTTTACGGTTAGCAATCAGCCCCAGCATTTT. Translating it yields CASGFTVSNQPQHF.

The chain joins TRBV21-1 to TRBJ1-4. TRBV21-1 is a known pseudogene. The CDR3 consists of 16 residues. CDR3 bases: TGTGCCAGCAGCAAACTCGGGGGGTGGACTAATGAAAAACTGTTTTTT. This encodes CASSKLGGWTNEKLFF.

This sequence joins TRBV6-5 and TRBJ1-2; D remains ambiguous. CDR1 and CDR2 (germline): MNHEY, SVGAGI. This CDR3 is built from 12 residues. The V gene lost 6 bases and the J gene lost 8 bases, with 13 bases spanning the gap. The CDR3 DNA sequence: TGTGCCAGCAGAATACATGTGGGCGGCTACACCTTC. Translating it yields CASRIHVGGYTF.